Below are 22 T cell receptor gamma chains sequenced from a single sample in a study of Vδ1+ human thymocytes. The study, taken as a whole, reports: In the thymus, TRG and TRD repertoires looked highly polyclonal with Gaussian CDR3 lengths.

These receptors' antigens are unknown. Extracted RNA was reverse transcribed into cDNA. Pooled V-gene forward primers with one constant-region reverse primer generated the CDR3 amplicons by multiplex PCR. TCRdb re-called the multiplex PCR reads through CATT. This table has tens of thousands of gamma-chain clones, roughly an eighth appearing once. The sample consisted of Vdelta1+ gamma-delta thymocytes from the thymus. Subset of the sample: FACS-sorted CD3+ TCRalphabeta- TCRVdelta1+ TCRVdelta2- thymocytes. These receptor sequences come from a child under three years old who had congenital heart surgery.

This clone was seen a handful of times. Given a far larger clone just one base away, this is likely a sequencing read error. This chain links TRGV8 with TRGJ1 or TRGJ2. J was trimmed by 9 bases and V by 3 bases; bases with no gene match: 2. CDR3 size: 10 residues. Looked up from germline, CDR1 is VENAVY and CDR2 is YDSYNSRV. The CDR3 sequence: CATWDSKKLF. The CDR3 nucleotides read TGTGCCACCTGGGATTCTAAGAAACTCTTT.

V usage is TRGV4 and J usage is TRGJ1 or TRGJ2. This CDR3 is 17 amino acids long. Germline CDR1 reads EGSTGY; CDR2 reads YDSYTSSV. Trimming cost V 5 bases and J 5 bases; bases outside gene matches: 21. CDR3 nucleotide sequence: TGTGCCACCTGGGCCCAAAGGGGGCCTTTTTATGATTATAAGAAACTCTTT. It specifies CATWAQRGPFYDYKKLF.

Worth noting for this clone: One end of the junction does not line up with germline, which may come from a read error. The chain links TRGV2 to TRGJP. In germline, CDR1 is EGSNGY, CDR2 YDSYNSKV. CDR3 length equals 16 residues. The CDR3 protein is CATWDGPPWGKKIKVF. The CDR3 DNA reads as TGCGCCACCTGGGACGGACCCCCGTGGGGCAAAAAAATCAAGGTATTT.

This chain links TRGV5 with TRGJ1 or TRGJ2. Germline CDR1 VINAFY, CDR2 YDVSNSKD. After removal of 9 bases from V and 2 bases from J, the junction contained 4 bases not matched to a gene. The length of the CDR3 is 11 residues. The CDR3 region has the DNA TGTGCCACCGAATATTATTATAAGAAACTCTTT. Protein: CATEYYYKKLF.

The J gene is TRGJ1 or TRGJ2, the V gene TRGV2. The V gene end was trimmed by 0 bases and the J gene end by 11 bases; junction bases not matched to a gene: 10. CDR3 size: 13 residues. CDR1 is EGSNGY and CDR2 is YDSYNSKV in the germline V gene. CDR3 sequence (DNA): TGTGCCACCTGGGACGGGCTCCAAGGGGAGAAACTCTTT. Its protein product is CATWDGLQGEKLF.

This clone was picked up a small number of times. A read error may produce the germline difference seen at one junction end. The chain recombines TRGV8 with TRGJ1 or TRGJ2. The CDR3 has 11 residues. The germline V gene has CDR1 VENAVY and CDR2 YDSYNSRV. CDR3 nucleotide sequence: TGTGCCACCTGGGATAATGAAAAACTGTTTTTT. This sequence encodes CATWDNEKLFF.

V is TRGV4 and J is TRGJ1 or TRGJ2. This CDR3 comprises 11 residues. The ends lost 6 bases at V and 8 bases at J; junction bases unmatched: 7. CDR1 and CDR2 (germline): EGSTGY, YDSYTSSV. The CDR3 coding sequence is TGTGCCACCTGGAAGCTGGATAAGAAACTCTTT. It specifies CATWKLDKKLF.

The J gene is TRGJ1 or TRGJ2, the V gene TRGV9. The CDR3 is 13 residues long. CDR1 is GITISATS and CDR2 is ISYDGTV in the germline V gene (reference sequence). The V segment lost 0 bases and the J segment 5 bases; nucleotides outside the gene matches: 4. The CDR3 DNA follows: TGTGCCTTGTGGGAGGTGGACGATTATAAGAAACTCTTT. Its protein is CALWEVDDYKKLF.

This clone was picked up a small number of times. The chain has TRGV4 and TRGJ1 or TRGJ2. This CDR3 is 14 amino acids long. CDR1 is EGSTGY and CDR2 is YDSYTSSV in the germline V gene. V shed 4 bases, J shed 3 bases, and the junction held 9 bases outside the gene matches. CDR3 sequence (DNA): TGTGCCACCTGGGACGTCAACCCTTATTATAAGAAACTCTTT. Protein sequence: CATWDVNPYYKKLF.

This clone turned up a few times. The same CDR3 can be traced to other DNA sequences in this sample. The rearrangement links TRGV5 to TRGJP2. Germline V gene sequence: CDR1 VINAFY, CDR2 YDVSNSKD. V trimming: 4 bases; J trimming: 8 bases; junction bases outside the gene matches: 4. This CDR3 has 12 residues. CDR3 in DNA: TGTGCCACCTGGGAGAACGATTGGATCAAGACGTTT. Translation: CATWENDWIKTF.

The chain combines TRGV4 with TRGJ1 or TRGJ2. Trimming removed 0 bases from V and 5 bases from J; junction bases left unmatched: 7. The CDR3 sequence is 14 residues long. Germline loops: CDR1 EGSTGY, CDR2 YDSYTSSV. The CDR3, as DNA: TGTGCCACCTGGGATGGGCCGACTGATTATAAGAAACTCTTT. It is translated as CATWDGPTDYKKLF.

The chain joins TRGV5 to TRGJ1 or TRGJ2. The CDR3 runs 11 residues. The germline V gene has CDR1 VINAFY and CDR2 YDVSNSKD. V lost 4 bases, J lost 12 bases, and 9 bases stayed unmatched. The DNA of the CDR3 is TGTGCCACCTGGGAAGGGTGGGCGAAACTCTTT. Its translation: CATWEGWAKLF.

The V call is TRGV3, the J call TRGJ1 or TRGJ2. Germline V lookup: CDR1 VTNTFY, CDR2 YDVSTARD (reference sequence). Trimming cost V 5 bases and J 7 bases; bases outside gene matches: 11. The CDR3 runs to 13 residues. The CDR3 region is CATWARKGYKKLF. DNA for the CDR3: TGTGCCACCTGGGCGAGGAAGGGGTATAAGAAACTCTTT.

The V call is TRGV2, the J call TRGJ1 or TRGJ2. The CDR3 runs 13 residues. V was clipped by 2 bases and J by 7 bases; unmatched bases: 8. Germline loops: CDR1 EGSNGY, CDR2 YDSYNSKV. This CDR3 reads CATWDECNYKKLF. Written as DNA, the CDR3 is TGTGCCACCTGGGACGAGTGCAACTATAAGAAACTCTTT.

The rearrangement joins TRGV4 to TRGJ1 or TRGJ2. The CDR3 has 13 amino acids. Germline CDR1 EGSTGY, CDR2 YDSYTSSV. V trimming: 4 bases; J trimming: 4 bases; junction bases outside the gene matches: 7. For the CDR3, the DNA is TGTGCCACCTGGGACGTACTATATTATAAGAAACTCTTT. Amino acid sequence: CATWDVLYYKKLF.

The rearrangement joins TRGV3 to TRGJ1 or TRGJ2. Germline lookup yields CDR1 VTNTFY and CDR2 YDVSTARD (reference sequence). There are 14 residues in the CDR3. After removal of 1 base from V and 2 bases from J, the junction contained 5 bases not matched to a gene. The chain's CDR3 is CATWDSQYYYKKLF. The CDR3 nucleotides read TGTGCCACCTGGGACAGCCAATATTATTATAAGAAACTCTTT.

This clone was detected a few times. The chain has TRGV3 and TRGJ1 or TRGJ2. Per the germline V gene, CDR1 is VTNTFY and CDR2 is YDVSTARD (reference sequence). This CDR3 spans 17 amino acids. J was trimmed by 7 bases and V by 0 bases; bases with no gene match: 18. CDR3 DNA: TGTGCCACCTGGGACAGGACCGTGGGGGATTTTCGCTATAAGAAACTCTTT. It is translated as CATWDRTVGDFRYKKLF.

In this sample, this clone turned up a few times. Relative to the germline gene, one junction end is altered; a read error may explain this. This sequence joins TRGV4 and TRGJ1 or TRGJ2. The CDR3 runs to 16 residues. The germline CDR1 and CDR2 sequences are EGSTGY and YDSYTSSV. The CDR3 DNA reads TGTGCCACCTGGAATGGGCATGGGGTTGATTATTATAAGAAACTCTTT. Its protein is CATWNGHGVDYYKKLF.

J is TRGJ1 or TRGJ2 and V is TRGV5. V lost 0 bases, J lost 11 bases, and 13 bases stayed unmatched. Germline V gene data show CDR1 as VINAFY and CDR2 as YDVSNSKD. The CDR3 covers 14 residues. Here the CDR3 reads CATWDRLSLWEKLF. The CDR3 DNA is TGTGCCACCTGGGACAGGCTCTCATTATGGGAGAAACTCTTT.

Sample share makes this clone large. The same CDR3 is also encoded by other DNA sequences in this sample. The chain uses TRGV2 and TRGJ1 or TRGJ2. The CDR3 consists of 12 residues. V shed 1 base, J shed 3 bases, and the junction held 0 bases outside the gene matches. Germline V gives CDR1 EGSNGY, CDR2 YDSYNSKV. CDR3 sequence (DNA): TGTGCCACCTGGGACGGTTATTATAAGAAACTCTTT. Translated, it gives CATWDGYYKKLF.

This clone was seen a handful of times. This sequence joins TRGV9 and TRGJ1 or TRGJ2. This CDR3 has 12 residues. Losses at the gene ends were 3 bases for V and 5 bases for J; bases not matched to a gene: 4. From germline, CDR1 is GITISATS and CDR2 ISYDGTV (reference sequence). The CDR3 here is CALWEIDYKKLF. In DNA, the CDR3 is TGTGCCTTGTGGGAGATTGATTATAAGAAACTCTTT.

This clone was observed a few times. The chain uses TRGV2 and TRGJ1 or TRGJ2. Germline assignment: CDR1 EGSNGY and CDR2 YDSYNSKV. The CDR3 has 14 amino acids. V lost 0 bases, J lost 7 bases, and 9 bases stayed unmatched. The CDR3 reads CATWDGVHRYKKLF. CDR3 bases: TGTGCCACCTGGGACGGGGTCCATCGGTATAAGAAACTCTTT.